One sample yielded the 20 T cell receptor beta chains listed below, sequenced in a study of T-cell memory formation after mild COVID-19. TCRdb re-called the 5' RACE reads with MiXCR, one entry per CDR3 protein. The profile covers approximately 430,000 distinct CDR3 sequences, with 20% to 30% appearing a single time and around 14% taken by the ten largest. The sample consisted of PBMCs or a T cell subset sorted from them (not recorded which). Receptors originate from an adult woman who had mild COVID-19 (a few samples of this study predate the infection). Cell type and time point are not known.

This clonotype was counted at least ten times. The chain's CDR3 is CASSLGEQPPYNEQFF. In DNA, the CDR3 is TGTGCCAGCAGCCTAGGAGAACAGCCCCCTTACAATGAGCAGTTCTTC. The J gene is TRBJ2-1, the V gene TRBV9; D is undetermined. Germline V gene sequence: CDR1 SGDLS, CDR2 YYNGEE. This CDR3 has 16 residues. Trimming cost V 4 bases and J 4 bases, with 18 bases left between them.

J is TRBJ2-7 and V is TRBV27; TRBD1 matches at 8 bases. CDR1 and CDR2 (germline): MNHEY, SMNVEV (reference sequence). Trimming at V came to 5 bases and at J to 2 bases, leaving 8 bases not matched to a gene. The CDR3 loop spans 15 amino acids. The CDR3 nucleotides read TGTGCCAGCAGTCTCAGGGGGCGTTGGGCCTACGAGCAGTACTTC. It translates to CASSLRGRWAYEQYF.

This clonotype appeared many times. The V and J genes are TRBV9 and TRBJ2-7, with D perhaps being TRBD1 or TRBD2 (5 bases each). The CDR3 has 14 residues. The V gene's germline CDR1 is SGDLS and CDR2 YYNGEE. Trimming took off 2 bases at V and 2 bases at J, with 11 bases between the two ends. This CDR3 reads CASSVGTTAYEQYF. The CDR3 nucleotides read TGTGCCAGCAGCGTCGGGACCACGGCCTACGAGCAGTACTTC.

This clonotype appeared a few times. This chain links TRBV9 with TRBJ1-1; D not certain. V was trimmed by 3 bases and J by 0 bases, leaving 15 bases between them. The CDR3 spans 16 residues. The germline gives CDR1 SGDLS, CDR2 YYNGEE. CDR3 region: CASSGDVGLMNTEAFF. The CDR3 coding sequence is TGTGCCAGCAGCGGAGACGTAGGGTTAATGAACACTGAAGCTTTCTTT. Full variable domain (missing parts from reference TRBV9 and TRBJ1-1): DSGVTQTPKHLITATGQRVTLRCSPRSGDLSVYWYQQSLDQGLQFLIQYYNGEERAKGNILERFSAQQFPDLHSELNLSSLELGDSALYFCASSGDVGLMNTEAFFGQGTRLTVV.

V is TRBV14 and J is TRBJ2-2; TRBD1 might be the D (6 bases). CDR1 and CDR2 from the germline V gene are SGHDN and FVKESK. V lost 0 bases and J lost 5, with 7 bases in between. CDR3 length: 14 residues. The CDR3 region is CASSQDRGTGELFF. The CDR3, as DNA: TGTGCCAGCAGCCAAGACAGGGGAACCGGGGAGCTGTTTTTT.

The rearrangement links TRBV15 to TRBJ1-5; D unclear. The CDR3 sequence is 13 residues long. Germline V CDR1 and CDR2: LNHNV, YYDKDF (reference sequence). Trimming pared 3 bases from V and 7 bases from J, leaving 10 bases between. The CDR3 is CATSRADFQPQHF. The DNA for the CDR3 is TGTGCCACCAGCAGGGCCGATTTCCAGCCCCAGCATTTT.

V and J are TRBV11-2 and TRBJ2-3, with 7 bases identical to TRBD2. The CDR3 extends over 15 amino acids. CDR1 SGHAT and CDR2 FQNNGV come from the germline V gene. The J segment lost 0 bases and the V segment lost 5 bases, leaving 5 bases of the junction unmatched. The CDR3 loop is CASSVLADSTDTQYF. CDR3 DNA sequence: TGTGCCAGCAGCGTTCTAGCGGACAGCACAGATACGCAGTATTTT.

The table lists this clonotype with a few counts. J is TRBJ2-7 and V is TRBV4-3; possibly TRBD1 for D (5 bases). With 1 base removed from V and 2 bases from J, the gap between germline ends came to 6 bases. CDR3 size: 13 residues. Germline values: CDR1 LGHNA, CDR2 YSLEER. The CDR3 loop is CASSQVQAYEQYF. CDR3 in DNA: TGCGCCAGCAGCCAAGTACAGGCCTACGAGCAGTACTTC.

The sample holds many counts of this clonotype. The chain carries TRBV15 and TRBJ2-3; D possibly corresponds to TRBD1 (5 bases). The CDR3 is 16 residues long. Germline V gives CDR1 LNHNV, CDR2 YYDKDF (reference sequence). V was cut by 0 bases and J by 2 bases, with 12 bases left in between. The CDR3 loop reads CATSREGYRTTDTQYF. The CDR3 nucleotides are TGTGCCACCAGCAGAGAAGGGTACAGGACCACAGATACGCAGTATTTT.

This chain links TRBV12-3 or TRBV12-4 with TRBJ2-7; TRBD2 matches at 8 bases. V lost 1 base to trimming and J lost 0 bases; unmatched junction nucleotides: 8. The CDR3 runs 17 residues. CDR3 sequence reads: CASSLVGSGRSSYEQYF. CDR3 DNA sequence: TGTGCCAGCAGTTTAGTCGGCAGCGGGAGAAGCTCCTACGAGCAGTACTTC.

This clonotype was observed a few times. This chain joins TRBV18 and TRBJ2-7; 10 nucleotides align to TRBD2. V dropped 3 bases and J dropped 7; count of bases not matched to a gene: 12. This CDR3 contains 16 residues. Germline V CDR1 and CDR2: KGHSH, LQKENI. For the CDR3, the DNA is TGTGCCAGCTCACCGAGCGGGGGGGCTACCTACGTGGAGCAGTACTTC. This gives the protein CASSPSGGATYVEQYF.

This chain uses TRBV6-2 or TRBV6-3 with TRBJ1-1; no clear D gene. The V gene's germline CDR1 is MNHEY and CDR2 SVGEGT. This CDR3 is built from 13 residues. V was trimmed by 8 bases and J by 0 bases, leaving 10 bases between them. The CDR3 DNA is TGTGCCAGCCGTATTAATTTGAACACTGAAGCTTTCTTT. It codes for CASRINLNTEAFF.

This clonotype has only a few counts. CDR3 DNA: TGCGCCAGCAGCCCCCAATGGGAGGGTTCGGATGAGCAGTTCTTC. It yields the protein CASSPQWEGSDEQFF. The chain uses TRBV5-1 and TRBJ2-1; 7 bases fit TRBD2. The trim removed 4 bases at V and 8 bases at J, leaving 12 bases unmatched. Germline values: CDR1 SGHRS, CDR2 YFSETQ. This CDR3 spans 15 amino acids.

The chain recombines TRBV20-1 with TRBJ2-7; D may be TRBD2 (6 bases). V lost 3 bases, J lost 6 bases, and 18 bases lay in between. The CDR3 has 14 residues. The germline gives CDR1 DFQATT, CDR2 SNEGSKA (reference sequence). CDR3 DNA sequence: TGCAGTGCTAGCTCCCCCTTTGGGGGGATCGAGCAGTACTTC. Residues: CSASSPFGGIEQYF.

J is TRBJ2-7 and V is TRBV19, with unresolved D. CDR3 size: 12 residues. Germline assignment: CDR1 LNHDA and CDR2 SQIVND (reference sequence). The V end lost 4 bases, the J end lost 4 bases, and 8 bases lay between the germline ends. The CDR3 here is CASSNGPYEQYF. The CDR3, as DNA: TGTGCCAGTAGTAATGGTCCTTACGAGCAGTACTTC.

There are a few counts of this clonotype. The rearrangement links TRBV5-1 to TRBJ2-4, with TRBD1 matching 7 bases. This CDR3 is 14 amino acids long. CDR1 and CDR2 from the germline V gene are SGHRS and YFSETQ. J lost 3 bases, V lost 4 bases, and 4 bases had no gene match. In DNA form, the CDR3 reads TGCGCCAGCAGCCTGGGACAGAGCAAAAACATTCAGTACTTC. Its translation: CASSLGQSKNIQYF.

The V call is TRBV3-1, the J call TRBJ1-1; D is undetermined. The CDR3 totals 14 residues. V shed 6 bases and J shed 0 bases, with 11 bases lying between them. Germline lookup yields CDR1 LGHDT and CDR2 YNNKEL (reference sequence). The CDR3 here is CASRDGFVNTEAFF. The CDR3 nucleotides are TGTGCCAGCAGGGACGGTTTTGTGAACACTGAAGCTTTCTTT.

The chain links TRBV18 to TRBJ2-5; no clear D. Deletions cut 3 bases from V and 5 bases from J, with 10 bases between. This CDR3 comprises 13 residues. CDR1 and CDR2 (germline): KGHSH, LQKENI. The CDR3 DNA sequence: TGTGCCAGCTCACCGGGATTATTTGAGACCCAGTACTTC. Translating it yields CASSPGLFETQYF.

There are a few counts of this clonotype. The chain couples TRBV30 to TRBJ1-1; 7 bases map to TRBD1. Per germline, CDR1 GTSNPN and CDR2 SVGIG (reference sequence). With V trimmed by 1 base and J by 2 bases, 7 bases remained unmatched. This CDR3 has 15 residues. This chain's CDR3 is CAWSGRQGTNTEAFF. The CDR3 DNA follows: TGTGCCTGGAGTGGGCGACAGGGAACCAACACTGAAGCTTTCTTT.

The chain combines TRBV18 with TRBJ1-5; 10 positions match TRBD1. The germline V gene has CDR1 KGHSH and CDR2 LQKENI. J was trimmed by 6 bases and V by 3 bases; bases with no gene match: 11. The length of the CDR3 is 17 residues. CDR3 sequence (DNA): TGTGCCAGCTCACCTGGGACAGGGGACCTAAGGGGTCAGCCCCAGCATTTT. This sequence encodes CASSPGTGDLRGQPQHF.